This TCR beta chain was profiled in a study of long-term antiretroviral therapy in people with HIV. The run of the v3.0 immunoSEQ assay was at survey level. Clones were read by immunoSEQ multiplex PCR, and TCRdb kept only the in-frame ones, dropping some. Of 25,000 to 35,000 clones listed, about 86% are singletons. Germline CDR1 and CDR2: ENHRY and SYGVKD. The trim removed 6 bases at V and 1 base at J, leaving 4 bases unmatched. This CDR3 has 14 amino acids. The clonotype comes from a woman aged 30 to 39 with HIV. This chain links TRBV10-3 with TRBJ1-1; 8 bases agree with TRBD1. Here the sequenced sample was unsorted PBMCs, taken 0.8 years after starting antiretroviral therapy. Here the CDR3 reads CAIRQGAGNTEAFF. The CDR3 DNA sequence: TGTGCCATCAGGCAGGGGGCGGGGAACACTGAAGCTTTCTTT.